A single sample is the source of the 14 T cell receptor beta chains below, sequenced in a study of regulatory T cells in long-lasting Graves disease. In building TCR beta libraries, iRepertoire HTBI primers were used together with Arm-PCR of CDR3 regions. Using its own MiXCR run on the multiplex PCR reads, TCRdb lists one record per CDR3 protein. The data contain about 360,000 distinct CDR3 sequences, about 16% of them singletons. Time point described: newly diagnosed GD, antithyroid drugs for less than 3 months. The authors made the TCR library using RNA they extracted from PBMCs. These records were also assigned to another study, of T cells in Graves' hyperthyroidism and ophthalmopathy.

The sample was peripheral blood mononuclear cells (PBMCs), taken at new diagnosis, from a patient treated with antithyroid drugs. These receptors originate from a woman aged 18-29 years with Graves disease.

The V gene is TRBV9, the J gene TRBJ1-2, with no clear D. There are 14 residues in the CDR3. Trimming took 0 bases from V and 4 from J, leaving 10 bases between them. Germline V CDR1 and CDR2: SGDLS, YYNGEE. Written as DNA, the CDR3 is TGTGCCAGCAGCGTAGATCAAAAGGGCTATGGCTACACCTTC. Translating gives CASSVDQKGYGYTF. The full variable domain, in which reference TRBV9 and TRBJ1-2 provide the parts outside the CDR3, is DSGVTQTPKHLITATGQRVTLRCSPRSGDLSVYWYQQSLDQGLQFLIQYYNGEERAKGNILERFSAQQFPDLHSELNLSSLELGDSALYFCASSVDQKGYGYTFGSGTRLTVV.

This clonotype was seen many times. The chain recombines TRBV5-8 with TRBJ2-1, with a weak D call TRBD2 (6 bases). Trimming took 3 bases from V and 8 from J, leaving 18 bases between them. Germline V gives CDR1 SGHTS, CDR2 YDEGEE. The CDR3 is 15 residues long. The CDR3 region is CASSSGLTATDEQFF. The CDR3 DNA reads as TGTGCCAGCAGCTCGGGACTTACAGCTACGGATGAGCAGTTCTTC.

J is TRBJ1-1 and V is TRBV5-5, with a weak D call TRBD1 (6 bases). There are 17 residues in the CDR3. CDR1 is SGHKS and CDR2 is YYEKEE in the germline V gene (reference sequence). V was shortened by 1 base and J by 4 bases, with 20 bases between the two germline ends. Written as DNA, the CDR3 is TGTGCCAGCAGCTTGTTTAGATTCAGGGGAGGGTCCACTGAAGCTTTCTTT. Amino acids: CASSLFRFRGGSTEAFF. The entire variable domain, with the rest obtained from reference TRBV5-5 and TRBJ1-1, is as follows: DAGVTQSPTHLIKTRGQQVTLRCSPISGHKSVSWYQQVLGQGPQFIFQYYEKEERGRGNFPDRFSARQFPNYSSELNVNALLLGDSALYLCASSLFRFRGGSTEAFFGQGTRLTVV.

The table lists this clonotype with a few counts. The V call is TRBV10-3, the J call TRBJ2-7, with TRBD1 as a possible D gene (6 bases). Trimming took 0 bases from V and 8 from J, leaving 17 bases between them. The CDR3 covers 15 residues. In germline, CDR1 is ENHRY, CDR2 SYGVKD. CDR3: CAISESQSGESQQYF. The CDR3 DNA reads as TGTGCCATCAGTGAGTCTCAATCAGGGGAAAGCCAGCAGTACTTC.

This clonotype was seen a few times. The rearrangement joins TRBV6-2 or TRBV6-3 to TRBJ2-7; TRBD1 aligns across 8 bases. The germline V gene has CDR1 MNHEY and CDR2 SVGEGT. The length of the CDR3 is 14 residues. V was pared by 5 bases and J by 6 bases, with 9 bases of the junction left unmatched. The CDR3 bases are TGTGCCAGCAGTGAAGATGTCAGGGGGCGCGAGCAGTACTTC. It specifies CASSEDVRGREQYF.

This clonotype was observed a handful of times. V gene TRBV25-1 combines with J gene TRBJ2-7; the D gene is possibly TRBD2 (6 bases). Trimming took off 3 bases at V and 6 bases at J, with 12 bases between the two ends. The CDR3 spans 13 residues. CDR1 is MGHDK, CDR2 SYGVNS, per germline. CDR3 in amino acids: CASSDWGVPEQYF. The CDR3 DNA is TGTGCCAGCAGTGATTGGGGGGTGCCCGAGCAGTACTTC.

This clonotype was seen many times. The V and J genes are TRBV27 and TRBJ1-1; 7 nucleotides match TRBD1. With 3 bases clipped from V and 0 bases from J, the junction kept 4 bases outside the gene matches. The germline gives CDR1 MNHEY, CDR2 SMNVEV (reference sequence). The CDR3 has 15 residues. The CDR3 spells CASSLTGFVNTEAFF. The CDR3 DNA sequence: TGTGCCAGCAGTTTGACAGGGTTTGTGAACACTGAAGCTTTCTTT.

Comment on this clonotype: A much larger clone is a single base away; this may be a read error. The chain carries TRBV6-2 or TRBV6-3 and TRBJ2-7, with a tentative D call TRBD1 (6 bases). There are 14 residues in the CDR3. Germline values: CDR1 MNHEY, CDR2 SVGEGT. Trimming removed 5 bases at V and 4 bases at J, with 15 bases between. As DNA, the CDR3 is TGTGCCAGCAGTATCGGTGGGGGCGGATACGAGCAGTACTTC. Amino acids: CASSIGGGGYEQYF.

This clonotype was seen many times. V is TRBV2 and J is TRBJ2-7; 9 positions match TRBD1. The germline V gene encodes CDR1 SNHLY and CDR2 FYNNEI. The CDR3 runs 15 residues. V shed 8 bases, J shed 4 bases, and the junction held 12 bases outside the gene matches. CDR3 region: CASGSRDRVPYEQYF. The CDR3 DNA sequence: TGTGCCAGCGGGAGCCGGGACAGGGTGCCGTACGAGCAGTACTTC.

Only a few counts were recorded for this clonotype. The CDR3 spells CASSVAPGAGGYNEQFF. The CDR3 coding sequence is TGTGCCAGCAGCGTCGCTCCGGGGGCAGGGGGCTACAATGAGCAGTTCTTC. The chain uses TRBV7-3 and TRBJ2-1; TRBD1 is a possible D gene (7 bases). Deletions cut 5 bases from V and 3 bases from J, with 20 bases between. Germline V gene sequence: CDR1 SGHTA, CDR2 FQGTGA. This CDR3 spans 17 amino acids.

The gene calls are TRBV20-1 and TRBJ2-3; 11 nucleotides agree with TRBD2. The ends lost 3 bases at V and 1 base at J; junction bases unmatched: 9. Germline CDR1 DFQATT, CDR2 SNEGSKA (reference sequence). CDR3 length: 17 amino acids. For the CDR3, the DNA is TGCAGTGCTAGGGGGGGTGTGGGACTAGCGGGCACAGATACGCAGTATTTT. It encodes CSARGGVGLAGTDTQYF.

This clonotype was recorded at least ten times. The V gene is TRBV18, the J gene TRBJ2-7; D unclear. The CDR3 totals 15 residues. V was pared by 4 bases and J by 7 bases, with 20 bases between. Germline V lookup: CDR1 KGHSH, CDR2 LQKENI. The CDR3 sequence: CASSQLPILDGEQYF. The DNA of the CDR3 is TGTGCCAGCTCACAACTCCCAATATTAGATGGGGAGCAGTACTTC.

Remarks on this clonotype: Being one base from a much bigger clone, this may be a read error. J is TRBJ2-3 and V is TRBV20-1, with D possibly matching TRBD2 (5 bases). The CDR3 sequence is 13 residues long. CDR1 and CDR2 from the germline V gene are DFQATT and SNEGSKA (reference sequence). This CDR3 reads CGAGVSGTDTQYF. CDR3 in DNA: TGCGGTGCGGGTGTTAGCGGCACAGATACGCAGTATTTT.

In its sample, this clonotype was seen many times. This chain's CDR3 is CAWRQGSFYEQYF. As DNA, the CDR3 is TGTGCCTGGAGGCAGGGGAGCTTCTACGAGCAGTACTTC. The chain carries TRBV30 and TRBJ2-7, with a tentative D call TRBD1 (6 bases). Germline CDR1 GTSNPN, CDR2 SVGIG (reference sequence). Trimming took 3 bases from V and 3 from J, leaving 12 bases between them. There are 13 residues in the CDR3.